The 16 T cell receptor beta chains below were found in one sample sequenced in a study of PD-1 blockade in classical Hodgkin lymphoma. Some clones are missing from TCRdb's copy, which holds only in-frame ones; the method was immunoSEQ multiplex PCR. The table has 95,000 to 100,000 clones, around 88% seen once. Relapse was seen in all patients after autologous stem cell transplantation, and brentuximab vedotin exposure was variable. This specimen consisted of peripheral blood mononuclear cells (PBMCs), obtained before the second cycle of nivolumab. Every receptor here comes from a human donor with classical Hodgkin lymphoma.

The J gene is TRBJ2-3, the V gene TRBV7-8; D is undetermined. The CDR3 consists of 15 residues. The V gene lost 6 bases and the J gene lost 1 base, with 14 bases spanning the gap. In germline, CDR1 is SGHVS, CDR2 FQNEAQ. The CDR3 DNA sequence: TGTGCCAGCAGTCATGCGTCGGACCGCACAGATACGCAGTATTTT. Its translation is CASSHASDRTDTQYF.

Remarks on this clone: A junction end diverges from the germline sequence, so it may reflect a read error. The chain is built from TRBV9 and TRBJ1-3; tentative D call: TRBD1 (5 bases). The length of the CDR3 is 12 residues. Germline CDR1 reads SGDLS; CDR2 reads YYNGEE. The CDR3 DNA reads as TGTGCCAGCAGCGTAGACGGCAGGGAGATTAATTTT. Its translation: CASSVDGREINF.

The J gene is TRBJ2-1, the V gene TRBV5-1; TRBD2 agrees at 8 bases. The CDR3 extends over 15 amino acids. Trimming removed 7 bases from V and 5 bases from J; junction bases left unmatched: 11. Germline lookup yields CDR1 SGHRS and CDR2 YFSETQ. CDR3 loop: CASGERGRRDNEQFF. The CDR3 region has the DNA TGCGCCAGCGGGGAGCGGGGGAGGAGGGACAATGAGCAGTTCTTC.

This clone was seen once. The chain links TRBV2 to TRBJ2-5; D gene ambiguous. Germline values: CDR1 SNHLY, CDR2 FYNNEI. V was clipped by 6 bases and J by 4 bases, with 15 bases between them. The CDR3 runs to 14 residues. CDR3 sequence (DNA): TGTGCCAGCAGCCCAGACTCGTTCGGAGAGACCCAGTACTTC. Its protein is CASSPDSFGETQYF.

The chain links TRBV7-2 to TRBJ1-1; D is ambiguous. Germline CDR1 is SGHTA and CDR2 is FQGNSA. The CDR3 loop spans 13 amino acids. V shed 3 bases and J shed 4 bases, with 9 bases lying between them. CDR3 in amino acids: CASSLTEGTEAFF. CDR3 bases: TGTGCCAGCAGCTTGACTGAAGGCACTGAAGCTTTCTTT.

This chain uses TRBV28 with TRBJ2-3, with D tentatively TRBD1 (6 bases). V lost 6 bases to trimming and J lost 1 base, with 14 bases between them. Germline CDR1 is MDHEN and CDR2 is SYDVKM. This CDR3 is built from 15 residues. CDR3 loop: CASRLPGHGTDTQYF. As DNA, the CDR3 is TGTGCCAGCAGGCTCCCGGGACACGGCACAGATACGCAGTATTTT.

This clone showed up just once. The gene calls are TRBV7-6 and TRBJ2-3; 8 bases are a match to TRBD2. The CDR3 is 15 amino acids. The J segment lost 3 bases and the V segment lost 5 bases, leaving 7 bases of the junction unmatched. CDR1 and CDR2 (germline): SGHVS, FNYEAQ. In nucleotides, the CDR3 is TGTGCCAGCAGCGTAAGCGGGGGTGGGACAGATACGCAGTATTTT. This gives the protein CASSVSGGGTDTQYF.

The chain employs TRBV19 and TRBJ1-2; D possibly corresponds to TRBD1 (5 bases). The CDR3 extends over 13 amino acids. CDR1 and CDR2 (germline): LNHDA, SQIVND (reference sequence). Trimming left V 5 bases short and J 5 bases short, with 12 bases between. CDR3 nucleotides: TGTGCCAGTAGTGGGGCCGGTTTATATGGCTACACCTTC. Its protein is CASSGAGLYGYTF.

This chain uses TRBV6-5 with TRBJ2-1, with TRBD1 identical over 8 bases. Per the germline V gene, CDR1 is MNHEY and CDR2 is SVGAGI. The V segment lost 4 bases and the J segment 15 bases; nucleotides outside the gene matches: 5. There are 11 residues in the CDR3. The CDR3 region has the DNA TGTGCCAGCAGTTCCGGACAGGGAAGGTTCTTC. Residues: CASSSGQGRFF.

This clone was counted between two and nine times. The chain joins TRBV7-9 to TRBJ2-2; tentative D call: TRBD2 (6 bases). This CDR3 contains 15 residues. Germline CDR1 SEHNR, CDR2 FQNEAQ (reference sequence). The V and J ends lost 9 bases and 6 bases respectively, with 20 bases between them. CDR3 DNA sequence: TGTGCCAGGAGCAGCGCAGGTTCGGGGGCCGGGGAGCTGTTTTTT. Its protein product is CARSSAGSGAGELFF.

The chain recombines TRBV11-2 with TRBJ1-1, with 7 bases lining up with TRBD1. Germline lookup yields CDR1 SGHAT and CDR2 FQNNGV. V shed 5 bases, J shed 12 bases, and the junction held 9 bases outside the gene matches. CDR3 length: 12 residues. CDR3 bases: TGTGCCAGCAGCGCAAACAGGGGAACAACTTTCTTT. Translation gives CASSANRGTTFF.

The chain carries TRBV27 and TRBJ2-7; possible D gene TRBD1, 6 bases. CDR3 length: 13 amino acids. The germline V and J ends were trimmed by 2 bases and 2 bases, with 7 bases remaining between them. Germline lookup yields CDR1 MNHEY and CDR2 SMNVEV (reference sequence). CDR3 protein: CASSLRTAYEQYF. The CDR3 bases are TGTGCCAGCAGTTTAAGGACAGCCTACGAGCAGTACTTC.

The chain couples TRBV7-9 to TRBJ2-7; 9 nucleotides line up with TRBD2. J lost 3 bases, V lost 3 bases, and 3 bases had no gene match. Germline V gene data show CDR1 as SEHNR and CDR2 as FQNEAQ (reference sequence). This CDR3 has 14 amino acids. The CDR3 DNA reads as TGTGCCAGCAGCTTTGCGGGGGGGCACTACGAGCAGTACTTC. It codes for CASSFAGGHYEQYF.

In this sample, this clone turned up a few times. The genes are TRBV13 and TRBJ1-2; D ambiguous. The CDR3 totals 14 residues. Germline V gives CDR1 PRHDT, CDR2 FYEKMQ (reference sequence). Trimming cost V 1 base and J 8 bases, with 14 bases left between them. CDR3 in amino acids: CASSLEAGREGYTF. In DNA form, the CDR3 reads TGTGCCAGCAGCTTAGAGGCAGGTCGAGAGGGCTACACCTTC.

This clone was seen once. The V gene is TRBV6-6, the J gene TRBJ2-7, with D possibly being TRBD2 (5 bases). Germline-derived CDR1 and CDR2 are MNHNY and SVGAGI (reference sequence). Trimming pared 6 bases from V and 7 bases from J, leaving 13 bases between. The length of the CDR3 is 12 residues. CDR3 nucleotide sequence: TGTGCCAGCAGCCACCCGGGGAATGAGCAGTACTTC. This sequence encodes CASSHPGNEQYF.

This clone was observed a single time. The genes are TRBV14 and TRBJ1-1; possible D gene TRBD1, 5 bases. The CDR3 length is 14 residues. Germline CDR1 SGHDN, CDR2 FVKESK. Deletions cut 3 bases from V and 3 bases from J, with 11 bases between. CDR3 loop: CASSHGRGDTEAFF. In nucleotides, the CDR3 is TGTGCCAGCAGCCACGGACGGGGGGACACTGAAGCTTTCTTT.